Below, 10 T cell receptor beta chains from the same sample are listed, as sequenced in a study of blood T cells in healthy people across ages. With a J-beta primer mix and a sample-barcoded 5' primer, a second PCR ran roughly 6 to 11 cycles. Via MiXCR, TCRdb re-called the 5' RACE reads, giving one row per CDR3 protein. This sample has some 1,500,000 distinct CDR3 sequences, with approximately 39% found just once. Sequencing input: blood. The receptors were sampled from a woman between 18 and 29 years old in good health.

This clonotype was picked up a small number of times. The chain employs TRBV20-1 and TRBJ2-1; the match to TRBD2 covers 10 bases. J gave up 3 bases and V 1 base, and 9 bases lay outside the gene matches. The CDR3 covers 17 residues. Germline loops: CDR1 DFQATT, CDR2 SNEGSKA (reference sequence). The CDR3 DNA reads TGCAGTGCTAGAGTCCCTCGACTAGCGGGCCTCTACAATGAGCAGTTCTTC. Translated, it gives CSARVPRLAGLYNEQFF.

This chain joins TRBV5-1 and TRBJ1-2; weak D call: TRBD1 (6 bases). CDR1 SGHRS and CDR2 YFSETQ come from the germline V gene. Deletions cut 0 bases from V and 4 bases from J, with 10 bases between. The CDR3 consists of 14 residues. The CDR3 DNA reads TGCGCCAGCAGCTTGGAGGACAGCTCCTATGGCTACACCTTC. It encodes CASSLEDSSYGYTF.

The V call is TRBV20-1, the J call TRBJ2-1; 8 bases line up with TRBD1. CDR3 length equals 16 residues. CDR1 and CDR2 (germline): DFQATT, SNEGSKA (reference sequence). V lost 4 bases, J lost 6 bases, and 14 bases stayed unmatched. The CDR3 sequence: CSAIDALDRVVNEQFF. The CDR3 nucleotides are TGCAGTGCTATAGACGCCTTGGACAGGGTCGTCAATGAGCAGTTCTTC.

CDR3 amino acids: CARDNEQYF. Written as DNA, the CDR3 is TGCGCCAGGGACAATGAGCAGTACTTC. The genes are TRBV5-1 and TRBJ2-1, with D maybe TRBD1 (5 bases). Judging by the DNA end, TRBJ2-7 fits better; the J call may be wrong. From germline, CDR1 is SGHRS and CDR2 YFSETQ. The CDR3 contains 9 residues.

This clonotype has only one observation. The CDR3 here is CASTQRTDQETQYF. CDR3 in DNA: TGTGCCAGCACTCAAAGGACGGACCAAGAGACCCAGTACTTC. The rearrangement links TRBV6-6 to TRBJ2-5; D call uncertain. Germline-derived CDR1 and CDR2 are MNHNY and SVGAGI (reference sequence). The CDR3 length is 14 residues. V was cut by 7 bases and J by 0 bases, with 12 bases left in between.

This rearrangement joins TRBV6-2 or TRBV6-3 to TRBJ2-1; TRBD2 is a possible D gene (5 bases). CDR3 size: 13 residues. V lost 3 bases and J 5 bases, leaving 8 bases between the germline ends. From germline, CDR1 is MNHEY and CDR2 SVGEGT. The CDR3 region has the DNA TGTGCCAGCAGTTATCAGCGGCACAATGAGCAGTTCTTC. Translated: CASSYQRHNEQFF.

The CDR3 DNA sequence: TGTGCCAGCAGTTTTGGGGCGGGGGGGTCGTACAATGAGCAGTTCTTC. Amino acids: CASSFGAGGSYNEQFF. The chain recombines TRBV12-3 or TRBV12-4 with TRBJ2-1; 9 bases agree with TRBD2. CDR3 length: 16 residues. Unmatched junction bases numbered 7, after V lost 3 bases and J lost 4 bases.

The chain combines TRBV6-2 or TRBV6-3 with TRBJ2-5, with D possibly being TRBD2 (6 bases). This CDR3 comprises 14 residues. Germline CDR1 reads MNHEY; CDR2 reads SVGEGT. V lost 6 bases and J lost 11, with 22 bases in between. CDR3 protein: CASSLGAIGEEQYF. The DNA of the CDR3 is TGTGCCAGCAGCCTTGGCGCGATTGGGGAGGAGCAGTACTTC.

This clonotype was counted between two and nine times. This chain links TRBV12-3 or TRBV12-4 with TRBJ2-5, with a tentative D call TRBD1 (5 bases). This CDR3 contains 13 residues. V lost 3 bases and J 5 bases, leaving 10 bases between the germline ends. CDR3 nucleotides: TGTGCCAGCAGTTTTTACAGGCTGGAGACCCAGTACTTC. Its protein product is CASSFYRLETQYF.

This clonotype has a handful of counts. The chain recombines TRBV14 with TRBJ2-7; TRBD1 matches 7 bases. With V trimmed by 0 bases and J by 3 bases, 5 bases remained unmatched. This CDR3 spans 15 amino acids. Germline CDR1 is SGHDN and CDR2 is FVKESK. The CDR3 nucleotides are TGTGCCAGCAGCCAAGACGGGACAGTCCTCTACGAGCAGTACTTC. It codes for CASSQDGTVLYEQYF.